This paragraph covers one TCR beta chain sequence. Sequence at one end of the junction differs from germline and may be a read error. The tissue used was unsorted bulk material of roughly 17-32 mg. RNA and DNA were co-extracted from it with the AllPrep DNA/RNA mini kit. Germline CDR1 reads SGHAT; CDR2 reads FQDESV (reference sequence). The CDR3 length is 15 residues. This entry belongs to a study of tumor-infiltrating lymphocytes in primary liver carcinoma. Production of TCR beta cDNA used 400 to 650 ng total RNA together with a constant-region primer. Libraries of TCR beta came from three nested multiplex PCR rounds with slightly modified ARM-PCR. It was with TRBV1-TRBV30 forward primers and a C-beta reverse primer that the first two PCR rounds were run, at approximately 10 cycles each. TCRdb re-called the multiplex PCR reads through MiXCR, storing one row per CDR3 protein. Of around 190,000 distinct CDR3 sequences listed, about 82% are singletons.

The rearrangement links TRBV11-1 to TRBJ2-7, with D perhaps matching TRBD2 (6 bases). Sequences were obtained from tumor tissue from primary liver carcinoma. The TCR sequence derives from a man aged 40-49 years with primary liver carcinoma and hepatitis B virus infection. For the CDR3, the DNA is TGTACCAGGAGCTCATACCGGGACTCCTCCTACGAGCAGTACTTC. Amino acid sequence: CTRSSYRDSSYEQYF. Supplemented by reference TRBV11-1 and TRBJ2-7, the full variable domain reads EAEVAQSPRYKITEKSQAVAFWCDPISGHATLYWYRQILGQGPELLVQFQDESVVDDSQLPKDRFSAERLKGVDSTLKIQPAELGDSAMYLCTRSSYRDSSYEQYFGPGTRLTVT.